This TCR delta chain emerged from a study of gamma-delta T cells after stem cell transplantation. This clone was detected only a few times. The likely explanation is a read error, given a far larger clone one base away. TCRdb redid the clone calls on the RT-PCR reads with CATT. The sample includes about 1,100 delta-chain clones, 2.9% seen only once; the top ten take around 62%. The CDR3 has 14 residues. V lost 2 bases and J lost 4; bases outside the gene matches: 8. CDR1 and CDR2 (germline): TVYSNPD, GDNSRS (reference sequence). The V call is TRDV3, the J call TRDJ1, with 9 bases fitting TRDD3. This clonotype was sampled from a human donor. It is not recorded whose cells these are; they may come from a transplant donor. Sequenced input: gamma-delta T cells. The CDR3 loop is CAFSPGGYRDKLIF. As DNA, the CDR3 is TGTGCCTTTTCTCCCGGGGGATACCGCGATAAACTCATCTTT.